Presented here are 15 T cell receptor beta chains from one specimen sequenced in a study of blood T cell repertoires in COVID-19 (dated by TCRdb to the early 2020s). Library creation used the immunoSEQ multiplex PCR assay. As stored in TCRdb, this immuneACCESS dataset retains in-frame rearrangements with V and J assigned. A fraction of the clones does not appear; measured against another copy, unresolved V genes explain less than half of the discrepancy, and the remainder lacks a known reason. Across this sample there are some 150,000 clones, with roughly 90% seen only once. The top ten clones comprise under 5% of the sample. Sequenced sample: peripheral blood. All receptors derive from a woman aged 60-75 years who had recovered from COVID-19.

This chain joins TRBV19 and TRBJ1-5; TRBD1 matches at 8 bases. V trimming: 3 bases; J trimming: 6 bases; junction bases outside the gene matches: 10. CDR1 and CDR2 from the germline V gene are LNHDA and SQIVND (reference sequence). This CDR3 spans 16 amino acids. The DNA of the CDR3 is TGTGCCAGTAGTATGGCGGACAGGGCCTCGAGTCAGCCCCAGCATTTT. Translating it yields CASSMADRASSQPQHF.

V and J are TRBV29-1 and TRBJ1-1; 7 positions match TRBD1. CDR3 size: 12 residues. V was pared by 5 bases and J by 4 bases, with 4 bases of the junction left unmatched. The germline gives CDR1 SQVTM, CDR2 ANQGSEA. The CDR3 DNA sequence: TGCAGCGTTCACAGGGGTGGCACTGAAGCTTTCTTT. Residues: CSVHRGGTEAFF.

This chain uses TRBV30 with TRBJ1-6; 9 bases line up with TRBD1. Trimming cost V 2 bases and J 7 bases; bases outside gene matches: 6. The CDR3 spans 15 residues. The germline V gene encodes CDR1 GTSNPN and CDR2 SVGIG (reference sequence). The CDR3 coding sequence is TGTGCCTGGAGTCGCACCGGGACAGGGAATTCACCCCTCCACTTT. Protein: CAWSRTGTGNSPLHF.

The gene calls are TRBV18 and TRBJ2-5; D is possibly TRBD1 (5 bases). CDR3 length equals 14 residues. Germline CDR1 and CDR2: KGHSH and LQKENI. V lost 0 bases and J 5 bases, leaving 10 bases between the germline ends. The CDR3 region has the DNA TGTGCCAGCTCACCACCAACAGGAGAGGAGACCCAGTACTTC. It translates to CASSPPTGEETQYF.

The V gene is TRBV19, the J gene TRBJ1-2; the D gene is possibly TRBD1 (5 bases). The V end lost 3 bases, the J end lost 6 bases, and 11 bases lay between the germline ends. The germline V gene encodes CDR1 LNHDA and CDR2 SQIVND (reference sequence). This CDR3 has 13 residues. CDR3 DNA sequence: TGTGCCAGTAGTATTACAGGTTGGGATGGCTACACCTTC. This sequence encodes CASSITGWDGYTF.

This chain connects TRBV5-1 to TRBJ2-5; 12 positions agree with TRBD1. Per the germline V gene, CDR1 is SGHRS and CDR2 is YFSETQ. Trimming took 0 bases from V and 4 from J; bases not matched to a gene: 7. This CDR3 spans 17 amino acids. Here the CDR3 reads CASSLVPGQGAGETQYF. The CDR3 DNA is TGCGCCAGCAGCTTGGTCCCGGGACAGGGGGCCGGAGAGACCCAGTACTTC. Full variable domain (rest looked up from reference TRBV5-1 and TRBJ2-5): KAGVTQTPRYLIKTRGQQVTLSCSPISGHRSVSWYQQTPGQGLQFLFEYFSETQRNKGNFPGRFSGRQFSNSRSEMNVSTLELGDSALYLCASSLVPGQGAGETQYFGPGTRLLVL.

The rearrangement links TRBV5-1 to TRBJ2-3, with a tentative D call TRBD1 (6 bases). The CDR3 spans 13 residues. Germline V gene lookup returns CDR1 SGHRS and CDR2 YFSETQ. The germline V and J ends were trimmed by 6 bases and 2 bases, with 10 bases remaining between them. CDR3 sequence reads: CASKQGPTDTQYF. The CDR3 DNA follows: TGCGCCAGCAAACAGGGCCCCACAGATACGCAGTATTTT.

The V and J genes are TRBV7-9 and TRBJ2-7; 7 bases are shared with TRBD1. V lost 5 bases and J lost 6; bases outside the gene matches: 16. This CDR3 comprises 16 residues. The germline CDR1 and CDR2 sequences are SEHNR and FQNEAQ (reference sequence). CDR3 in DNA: TGTGCCAGCAGCCAGATAAGACAGGGCCTTGGGGCCGAGCAGTACTTC. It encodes CASSQIRQGLGAEQYF.

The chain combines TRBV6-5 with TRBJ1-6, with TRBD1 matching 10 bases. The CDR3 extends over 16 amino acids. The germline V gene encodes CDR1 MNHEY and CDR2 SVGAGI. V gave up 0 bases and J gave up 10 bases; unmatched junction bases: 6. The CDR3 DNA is TGTGCCAGCAGTTACTCGGACAGGGGGTCCGACTCACCCCTCCACTTT. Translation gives CASSYSDRGSDSPLHF.

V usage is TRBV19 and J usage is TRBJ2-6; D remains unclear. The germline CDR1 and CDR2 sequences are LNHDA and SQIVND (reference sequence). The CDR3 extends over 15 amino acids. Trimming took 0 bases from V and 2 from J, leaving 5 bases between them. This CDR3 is CASSIEAAGANVLTF. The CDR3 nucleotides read TGTGCCAGTAGTATAGAGGCAGCTGGGGCCAACGTCCTGACTTTC.

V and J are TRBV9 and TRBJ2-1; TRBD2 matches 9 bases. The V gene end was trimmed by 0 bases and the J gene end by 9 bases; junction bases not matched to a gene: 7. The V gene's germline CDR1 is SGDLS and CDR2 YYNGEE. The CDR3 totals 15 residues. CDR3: CASSVVSGGISEQFF. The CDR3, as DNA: TGTGCCAGCAGCGTAGTAAGCGGGGGGATTTCTGAGCAGTTCTTC.

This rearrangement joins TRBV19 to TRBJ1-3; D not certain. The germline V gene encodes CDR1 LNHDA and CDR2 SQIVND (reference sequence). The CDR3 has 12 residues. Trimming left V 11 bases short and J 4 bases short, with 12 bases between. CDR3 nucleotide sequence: TGTGCCTGCGGTGGATCGGGAAACACCATATATTTT. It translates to CACGGSGNTIYF.

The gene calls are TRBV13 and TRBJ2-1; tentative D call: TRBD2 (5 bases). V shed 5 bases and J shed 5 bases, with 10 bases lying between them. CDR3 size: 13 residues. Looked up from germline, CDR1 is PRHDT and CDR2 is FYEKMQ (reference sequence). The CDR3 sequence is CASSQDGDNEQFF. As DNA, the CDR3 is TGTGCCAGCAGCCAAGACGGGGACAATGAGCAGTTCTTC.

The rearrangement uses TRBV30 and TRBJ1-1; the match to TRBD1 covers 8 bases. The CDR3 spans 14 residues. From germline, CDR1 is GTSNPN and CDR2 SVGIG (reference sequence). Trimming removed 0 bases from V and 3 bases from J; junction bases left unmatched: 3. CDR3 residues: CAWSVGTGYTEAFF. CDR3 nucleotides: TGTGCCTGGAGTGTAGGGACAGGATACACTGAAGCTTTCTTT.

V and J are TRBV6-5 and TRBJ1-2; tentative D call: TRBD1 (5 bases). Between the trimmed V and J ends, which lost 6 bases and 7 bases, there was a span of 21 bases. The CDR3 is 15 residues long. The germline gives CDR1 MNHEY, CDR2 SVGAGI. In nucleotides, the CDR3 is TGTGCCAGCAGCTGGGCGGCAGGGCTGACTGGTGGCTACACCTTC. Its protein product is CASSWAAGLTGGYTF.